This T cell receptor (beta chain) was recorded in a study of blood T cells in healthy people across ages (dated by TCRdb to the mid-2010s). Looking at the study overall: In model experiments, template switching captured roughly one uniquely barcoded TCR beta cDNA molecule for every two T cells. Age-related changes in TCR beta repertoire diversity were measured in the study by deep sequencing normalized with unique cDNA molecular identifiers. Four age groups were formed from the donors: young (average around 15 years), middle-aged (around 37), aged (under 70) and long-lived (around 80). To avoid experimental bias, donors of different ages were randomly spread across the sequencing lanes. The study analyzed two additional independent replicas of 1 million unique cDNA reads from the same blood draw for two donors, one aged 18 to 29 and one aged 80 or older.

The germline V gene encodes CDR1 MGHRA and CDR2 YSYEKL. Trimming removed 1 base from V and 2 bases from J, leaving 11 bases between the germline ends. There are 15 amino acids in the CDR3, from cysteine to phenylalanine inclusive. Only the CDR3 DNA is retained, 45 bases long and in frame from the first base. Donors were 39 systemically healthy Caucasian individuals from Russia aged 6 to 90 years. Approximately 9.3 milliliters of peripheral blood were collected from each donor into EDTA-treated Vacutainer tubes. Ficoll-Paque density-gradient centrifugation was used to isolate PBMCs, with at least 7 million per sample. Trizol reagent was used to extract total RNA from the PBMCs, yielding at least 6 micrograms per sample. For every donor, flow cytometry on a PBMC aliquot measured the percentage of naive CD45RAhigh/CD27high T cells. On the study overall, not on this receptor specifically: The percentage of naive T cells measured by flow cytometry correlated strongly with observed TCR beta diversity. Estimates of total diversity based on one million sequenced T cells were considered lower bounds and underestimates. Because profiling used bulk unsorted PBMCs, naive and antigen-experienced compartments could not be compared conclusively. Compared with the aged group, the long-lived group had more naive CD4+ T cells, fewer expanded clones and increased TCR diversity, suggesting age selection. Because donor CMV infection status was unknown, age-related changes in expanded clonotypes were potentially confounded. As age increased, observed TCR beta diversity per million T cells dropped in a roughly linear way, and a significant reduction was already evident by age 40.

The library was built by means of 5' RACE. Sequencing relied on an Illumina HiSeq 2500. A second PCR of about 6 to 11 cycles was performed with a sample-barcoded 5' primer and a J-beta primer mix. Each TCR beta cDNA molecule received a unique molecular identifier from a template-switch 5' adaptor carrying 12 random nucleotides. Each sample yielded at least 3 million CDR3-containing paired-end reads. First-strand cDNA synthesis was performed from all RNA using the Mint cDNA synthesis kit, with priming by a TRBC-specific oligonucleotide. Following uracil-DNA glycosylase treatment, a first 18-cycle PCR with universal primers M1SS and BC2_uni_R was performed on all cDNA. Per the source publication's procedure: For normalization, 1 million high-quality reads, each with a distinct molecular identifier, were randomly selected from each sample. Instead of being binned into consensus sequences, reads that shared molecular identifiers were thrown out. CDR3 identification, clonotype clustering and error correction used MiTCR with a Q25 quality threshold and the strictest error-elimination algorithm. A nonparametric unseen species model with Euler transformation was used to estimate lower-bound total TCR beta diversity. Through fastp at Q25 and MiXCR, TCRdb rebuilt clones from the public reads, retaining in-frame beta chains. Each entry is one CDR3 protein sequence, shown with its most common DNA and genes. Here the V and J calls rest on TCRdb's processing, not on the authors' analysis. The sample table lists about 1.4 million distinct CDR3 sequences, 59% of them with a count of one. 5% to 7% of the sample rests with the top ten.

In the case of this clonotype: It lacks a known antigen. Base qualities were left out, and no much larger clone turns up one base away.

Sample: blood. Recombination connected TRBV4-1 to TRBJ2-5, with TRBD2 as a weak D call on 5 bases. This sequence originates from a man aged 18 to 30 in good health. The CDR3 in this case is CASSQVGLQQETQYF. The DNA reads as follows: TGCGCCAGCAGCCAAGTAGGACTCCAACAAGAGACCCAGTACTTC.